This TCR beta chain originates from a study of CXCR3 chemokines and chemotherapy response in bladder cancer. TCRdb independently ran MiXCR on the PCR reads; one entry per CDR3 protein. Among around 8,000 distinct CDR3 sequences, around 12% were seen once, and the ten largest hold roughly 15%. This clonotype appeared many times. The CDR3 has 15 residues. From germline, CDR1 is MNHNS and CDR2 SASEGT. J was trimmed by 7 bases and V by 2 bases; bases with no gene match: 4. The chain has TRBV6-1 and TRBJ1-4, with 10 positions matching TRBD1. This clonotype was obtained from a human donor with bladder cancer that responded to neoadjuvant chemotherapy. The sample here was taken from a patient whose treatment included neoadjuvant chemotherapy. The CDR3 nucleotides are TGTGCCAGCAGTGAAAGGGACAGGGGAGGTGAAAAACTGTTTTTT. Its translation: CASSERDRGGEKLFF.